A selection of T cell receptor beta chains follows, all from one sample in a study of T cell responses to AZD1222 COVID-19 vaccine. Profiling relied on immunoSEQ multiplex PCR, and the TCRdb table lists in-frame clones only, not all of them. The data contain 110,000 to 150,000 clones, approximately 94% of them seen just once; the ten biggest clones take up roughly 9%. The sample was peripheral blood, taken on day 0 of AZD1222 vaccination. The receptor set was obtained from an adult in good health. The CDR3 runs from the conserved cysteine through the conserved F or W. D genes are given only for firm matches. Clone size, where shown, is once, few, many, or a class for clones that have expanded.

j_gene: TRBJ1-2
v_gene: TRBV5-1
abundance: -
d_gene: -
CDR3aa: CASSLNRENYGYTF
CDR3nt: TGCGCCAGCAGCTTAAATAGGGAGAACTATGGCTACACCTTC

j_gene: TRBJ2-7
v_gene: TRBV19
abundance: once
d_gene: TRBD1
CDR3aa: CASSTRTGAYEQYF
CDR3nt: TGTGCCAGTAGTACCAGGACAGGAGCCTACGAGCAGTACTTC

j_gene: TRBJ2-3
v_gene: TRBV3-1/TRBV3-2
abundance: -
d_gene: TRBD2
CDR3aa: CTSSQDRAGGPLDTQYF
CDR3nt: TGTACCAGCAGCCAAGATCGGGCGGGGGGGCCGTTAGATACGCAGTATTTT

j_gene: TRBJ1-2
v_gene: TRBV4-2
abundance: -
d_gene: -
CDR3aa: CASGQGYGYTF
CDR3nt: TGTGCCAGCGGGCAGGGCTATGGCTACACCTTC

j_gene: TRBJ2-3
v_gene: TRBV18
abundance: -
d_gene: -
CDR3aa: CASSPITDTQYF
CDR3nt: TGTGCCAGCTCACCAATCACAGATACGCAGTATTTT

j_gene: TRBJ1-1
v_gene: TRBV7-9
abundance: -
d_gene: -
CDR3aa: CASSFTADTEAFF
CDR3nt: TGTGCCAGCAGCTTTACTGCAGACACTGAAGCTTTCTTT

j_gene: TRBJ2-1
v_gene: TRBV27
abundance: -
d_gene: TRBD1
CDR3aa: CASRALGTDSNEQFF
CDR3nt: TGTGCCAGCAGGGCTCTTGGGACAGACAGCAATGAGCAGTTCTTC

j_gene: TRBJ1-6
v_gene: TRBV19
abundance: once
d_gene: -
CDR3aa: CASRDRIDSPLHF
CDR3nt: TGTGCCAGTAGGGACAGAATCGATTCACCCCTCCACTTT

j_gene: TRBJ2-3
v_gene: TRBV4-1
abundance: -
d_gene: -
CDR3aa: CASSARPSVLQYF
CDR3nt: TGCGCCAGCAGCGCCCGCCCTAGCGTGCTACAGTATTTT

j_gene: TRBJ1-4
v_gene: TRBV30
abundance: once
d_gene: TRBD1
CDR3aa: CAWSQTGTANEKLFF
CDR3nt: TGTGCCTGGAGCCAAACCGGGACAGCTAATGAAAAACTGTTTTTT

j_gene: TRBJ1-1
v_gene: TRBV5-4
abundance: -
d_gene: -
CDR3aa: CASSLEGYNTEAFF
CDR3nt: TGTGCCAGCAGCTTGGAGGGGTACAACACTGAAGCTTTCTTT

j_gene: TRBJ1-6
v_gene: TRBV24-1
abundance: -
d_gene: TRBD1
CDR3aa: CATQDRGSSPLHF
CDR3nt: TGTGCCACCCAGGACAGGGGATCTTCACCCCTCCACTTT

j_gene: TRBJ1-2
v_gene: TRBV12-3/TRBV12-4
abundance: once
d_gene: -
CDR3aa: CASSSGSYGYTF
CDR3nt: TGTGCCAGCTCCTCGGGCAGCTATGGCTACACCTTC

j_gene: TRBJ2-2
v_gene: TRBV28
abundance: -
d_gene: -
CDR3aa: CASISDGDTGELFF
CDR3nt: TGTGCCAGCATATCGGACGGGGACACCGGGGAGCTGTTTTTT

j_gene: TRBJ2-5
v_gene: TRBV7-2
abundance: -
d_gene: TRBD2
CDR3aa: CASSLYGGGAGRETQYF
CDR3nt: TGTGCCAGCAGCTTATACGGCGGGGGGGCCGGACGGGAGACCCAGTACTTC

j_gene: TRBJ1-2
v_gene: TRBV3-1/TRBV3-2
abundance: once
d_gene: TRBD1
CDR3aa: CASSQYRDRAGGYTF
CDR3nt: TGTGCCAGCAGCCAATACCGGGACAGGGCGGGTGGCTACACCTTC

j_gene: TRBJ1-6
v_gene: TRBV28
abundance: -
d_gene: -
CDR3aa: CASSPLGSPLHF
CDR3nt: TGTGCCAGCAGCCCTTTGGGTTCACCCCTCCACTTT

j_gene: TRBJ1-1
v_gene: TRBV18
abundance: -
d_gene: -
CDR3aa: CASSPTLDANTEAFF
CDR3nt: TGTGCCAGCTCACCTACCCTGGACGCGAACACTGAAGCTTTCTTT